These 9 T cell receptor beta chains were all obtained from the same sample, sequenced in a study of T cells in Graves' hyperthyroidism and ophthalmopathy. Amplification of TCR beta CDR3 regions was performed using RNA transcripts as template. The primer set for the first-round RT-PCR of the TCR CDR3 was HTBI. TCRdb processed the multiplex PCR reads anew with MiXCR; each CDR3 protein has one entry. The repertoire holds about 560,000 distinct CDR3 sequences, with around 15% as singletons. The material sequenced was blood. These receptor sequences come from a woman in her late teens or twenties with Graves' hyperthyroidism.

V usage is TRBV7-7 and J usage is TRBJ2-3; 12 positions match TRBD2. Trimming cost V 5 bases and J 1 base; bases outside gene matches: 7. Germline V gene lookup returns CDR1 SSHAT and CDR2 FNYEAQ (reference sequence). The CDR3 length is 17 residues. CDR3: CASSRGTSGSRTDTQYF. In DNA form, the CDR3 reads TGTGCCAGCAGCCGAGGGACTAGCGGGTCCCGCACAGATACGCAGTATTTT.

In this sample, this clonotype turned up many times. The chain has TRBV5-1 and TRBJ1-5; possible D gene TRBD1, 6 bases. This CDR3 contains 14 residues. V shed 0 bases and J shed 4 bases, with 8 bases lying between them. Per the germline V gene, CDR1 is SGHRS and CDR2 is YFSETQ. The CDR3 DNA reads as TGCGCCAGCAGCTTGGATACAGGGAATCAGCCCCAGCATTTT. This sequence encodes CASSLDTGNQPQHF. The full variable domain, in which reference TRBV5-1 and TRBJ1-5 provide the parts outside the CDR3, is KAGVTQTPRYLIKTRGQQVTLSCSPISGHRSVSWYQQTPGQGLQFLFEYFSETQRNKGNFPGRFSGRQFSNSRSEMNVSTLELGDSALYLCASSLDTGNQPQHFGDGTRLSIL.

This clonotype came up once. This rearrangement joins TRBV10-1 to TRBJ1-1; D not resolved. Per germline, CDR1 WNHNN and CDR2 SYGVQD (reference sequence). The germline V and J ends were trimmed by 5 bases and 2 bases, with 9 bases remaining between them. There are 13 residues in the CDR3. DNA for the CDR3: TGCGCCAGCAGTAAACGGAGTAACACTGAAGCTTTCTTT. As protein: CASSKRSNTEAFF.

The V gene is TRBV15, the J gene TRBJ2-2; no clear D. Germline CDR1 and CDR2: LNHNV and YYDKDF (reference sequence). CDR3 length equals 13 residues. V was shortened by 2 bases and J by 6 bases, with 7 bases between the two germline ends. DNA of the CDR3: TGTGCCACCAGCAGACAGCTTTCCGGGGAGCTGTTTTTT. Its translation is CATSRQLSGELFF.

This clonotype was observed many times. This sequence joins TRBV20-1 and TRBJ2-1; 11 bases are a match to TRBD2. This CDR3 is built from 17 residues. V lost 0 bases and J lost 6; bases outside the gene matches: 10. Germline assignment: CDR1 DFQATT and CDR2 SNEGSKA (reference sequence). CDR3 coding DNA: TGCAGTGCTAGAGATTGGATAGCGGGAGGGCCAGGCAATGAGCAGTTCTTC. This codes for CSARDWIAGGPGNEQFF.

This chain connects TRBV12-3 or TRBV12-4 to TRBJ2-1; no clear D gene. V was clipped by 5 bases and J by 10 bases, with 15 bases between them. The CDR3 totals 13 residues. CDR3 sequence: CASSPIPDGEQFF. CDR3 DNA: TGTGCCAGCAGTCCCATCCCGGACGGAGAGCAGTTCTTC.

In its sample, this clonotype was seen a few times. V gene TRBV18 combines with J gene TRBJ2-1; 16 nucleotides agree with TRBD2. The CDR3 covers 16 residues. Germline CDR1 is KGHSH and CDR2 is LQKENI. The V segment lost 3 bases and the J segment 5 bases; nucleotides outside the gene matches: 1. The CDR3 here is CASSPGLAGGNNEQFF. In DNA, the CDR3 is TGTGCCAGCTCACCGGGACTAGCGGGAGGGAACAATGAGCAGTTCTTC.

This clonotype has more than one count but fewer than ten. V gene TRBV29-1 combines with J gene TRBJ2-3; D remains ambiguous. CDR1 is SQVTM, CDR2 ANQGSEA, per germline. The CDR3 length is 14 residues. V was cut by 8 bases and J by 0 bases, with 15 bases left in between. CDR3 loop: CSTKKRSSTDTQYF. In DNA form, the CDR3 reads TGCAGCACAAAAAAAAGGTCTAGCACAGATACGCAGTATTTT.

This clonotype has at least ten counts. This chain connects TRBV24-1 to TRBJ1-5; the D gene is possibly TRBD1 (6 bases). Germline V lookup: CDR1 KGHDR, CDR2 SFDVKD. The V gene lost 3 bases and the J gene lost 1 base, with 9 bases spanning the gap. The CDR3 length is 15 residues. CDR3 in DNA: TGTGCCACCAGTGATCGAAGGGGGAGCAATCAGCCCCAGCATTTT. Protein: CATSDRRGSNQPQHF.